Below, 22 T cell receptor beta chains from the same sample are listed, as sequenced in a study of T cell responses to AZD1222 COVID-19 vaccine. Only in-frame clones appear in the TCRdb table, and some are missing; sequencing was by immunoSEQ multiplex PCR. The table has roughly 160,000 clones, roughly nine tenths seen once. Source: peripheral blood, taken on day 0 of AZD1222 vaccination. Receptors were obtained from an adult in good health.

The V and J genes are TRBV4-1 and TRBJ2-5, with D hard to call. The CDR3 covers 13 residues. The germline gives CDR1 MGHRA, CDR2 YSYEKL. Trimming pared 1 base from V and 2 bases from J, leaving 5 bases between. CDR3: CASSQARQETQYF. For the CDR3, the DNA is TGCGCCAGCAGCCAAGCTAGGCAAGAGACCCAGTACTTC.

This sequence joins TRBV30 and TRBJ2-3; 9 positions match TRBD2. CDR3 length equals 14 residues. Per the germline V gene, CDR1 is GTSNPN and CDR2 is SVGIG (reference sequence). Germline trimming cut 2 bases from V and 1 base from J; bases unmatched to any gene: 1. CDR3 sequence reads: CAWSSSGGTDTQYF. The CDR3 bases are TGTGCCTGGAGTTCTAGCGGGGGCACAGATACGCAGTATTTT.

The CDR3 loop is CASSLGTSGGLYEQYF. The DNA of the CDR3 is TGTGCCAGCAGCCTAGGGACTAGCGGGGGTCTTTACGAGCAGTACTTC. The chain combines TRBV7-8 with TRBJ2-7, with 14 bases identical to TRBD2. The CDR3 extends over 16 amino acids. CDR1 is SGHVS, CDR2 FQNEAQ, per germline. The J segment lost 4 bases and the V segment lost 5 bases, leaving 7 bases of the junction unmatched. The full variable domain, in which reference TRBV7-8 and TRBJ2-7 provide the parts outside the CDR3, is GAGVSQSPRYKVAKRGQDVALRCDPISGHVSLFWYQQALGQGPEFLTYFQNEAQLDKSGLPSDRFFAERPEGSVSTLKIQRTQQEDSAVYLCASSLGTSGGLYEQYFGPGTRLTVT.

V gene TRBV7-3 combines with J gene TRBJ1-6, with 12 bases fitting TRBD1. The CDR3 is 15 residues long. Losses at the gene ends were 0 bases for V and 10 bases for J; bases not matched to a gene: 1. Germline CDR1 SGHTA, CDR2 FQGTGA. CDR3 region: CASSLTGTGGSPLHF. The CDR3 DNA reads as TGTGCCAGCAGCTTAACGGGGACAGGGGGCTCACCCCTCCACTTT.

This chain uses TRBV7-9 with TRBJ2-7; no definite D call. The V and J ends lost 2 bases and 3 bases respectively, with 11 bases between them. Per germline, CDR1 SEHNR and CDR2 FQNEAQ (reference sequence). This CDR3 spans 14 amino acids. The CDR3 nucleotides read TGTGCCAGCAGCTTAATCAGTGACAACTACGAGCAGTACTTC. Protein sequence: CASSLISDNYEQYF. The entire variable domain, with the rest obtained from reference TRBV7-9 and TRBJ2-7, is as follows: DTGVSQNPRHKITKRGQNVTFRCDPISEHNRLYWYRQTLGQGPEFLTYFQNEAQLEKSRLLSDRFSAERPKGSFSTLEIQRTEQGDSAMYLCASSLISDNYEQYFGPGTRLTVT.

The V and J genes are TRBV15 and TRBJ1-2, with a possible D match to TRBD1 (6 bases). Germline V gene sequence: CDR1 LNHNV, CDR2 YYDKDF (reference sequence). V lost 2 bases and J 5 bases, leaving 18 bases between the germline ends. The CDR3 sequence is 16 residues long. CDR3 loop: CATSRMRAGGGYGYTF. Here the CDR3 DNA reads TGTGCCACCAGCAGAATGAGGGCCGGGGGCGGTTATGGCTACACCTTC.

CDR3 DNA sequence: TGTGCCAGCAGCTTTGGGTACGGGAGTAATGAAAAACTGTTTTTT. Protein product: CASSFGYGSNEKLFF. This rearrangement joins TRBV11-3 to TRBJ1-4, with D hard to call. Deletions cut 3 bases from V and 4 bases from J, with 12 bases between. The CDR3 totals 15 residues. CDR1 and CDR2 (germline): SGHNT, YENEEA.

V and J are TRBV6-2 or TRBV6-3 and TRBJ1-4; D remains unclear. The CDR3 has 18 amino acids. Germline-derived CDR1 and CDR2 are MNHEY and SVGEGT. Deletions cut 4 bases from V and 10 bases from J, with 28 bases between. The CDR3 loop reads CASSSTSTAVGTWAKLFF. The CDR3 nucleotides are TGTGCCAGCAGTTCGACGTCGACGGCAGTGGGTACTTGGGCAAAACTGTTTTTT.

The chain has TRBV9 and TRBJ1-4; 7 nucleotides agree with TRBD1. This CDR3 has 14 residues. CDR1 is SGDLS and CDR2 is YYNGEE in the germline V gene. The ends lost 3 bases at V and 5 bases at J; junction bases unmatched: 4. CDR3 amino acids: CASSGTGGNEKLFF. CDR3 nucleotide sequence: TGTGCCAGCAGCGGGACAGGAGGAAATGAAAAACTGTTTTTT.

In DNA form, the CDR3 reads TGCGCCAGCAGCCCTCTGGGGGGCTCTAATCAGCCCCAGCATTTT. Translation gives CASSPLGGSNQPQHF. The chain combines TRBV5-1 with TRBJ1-5; weak D call: TRBD1 (6 bases). CDR1 SGHRS and CDR2 YFSETQ come from the germline V gene. V lost 4 bases and J lost 4, with 15 bases in between. CDR3 length equals 15 residues. Full variable domain (rest looked up from reference TRBV5-1 and TRBJ1-5): KAGVTQTPRYLIKTRGQQVTLSCSPISGHRSVSWYQQTPGQGLQFLFEYFSETQRNKGNFPGRFSGRQFSNSRSEMNVSTLELGDSALYLCASSPLGGSNQPQHFGDGTRLSIL.

V and J are TRBV3-1 (or the pseudogene TRBV3-2) and TRBJ2-2; the D is unclear. The CDR3 sequence is 13 residues long. Deletions cut 1 base from V and 2 bases from J, with 2 bases between. Germline V gives CDR1 LGHDT, CDR2 YNNKEL (reference sequence). The CDR3 sequence: CASSQANTGELFF. CDR3 sequence (DNA): TGTGCCAGCAGCCAAGCAAACACCGGGGAGCTGTTTTTT.

This clone is a singleton in its sample. The chain is built from TRBV27 and TRBJ2-7; TRBD1 is a possible D gene (6 bases). The V end was cut by 4 bases, the J end by 0 bases, with 10 bases between. This CDR3 region has 14 residues. Germline V CDR1 and CDR2: MNHEY, SMNVEV (reference sequence). The chain's CDR3 is CASSWTVSSYEQYF. DNA of the CDR3: TGTGCCAGCAGTTGGACAGTCAGCTCCTACGAGCAGTACTTC.

The J gene is TRBJ1-1, the V gene TRBV6-2 or TRBV6-3, with D unclear. In germline, CDR1 is MNHEY, CDR2 SVGEGT. The CDR3 has 17 residues. The V gene lost 6 bases and the J gene lost 3 bases, with 23 bases spanning the gap. The CDR3 DNA reads as TGTGCCAGCAGCCGACGGGCACGGGGAAAGGTAGACACTGAAGCTTTCTTT. Its translation is CASSRRARGKVDTEAFF.

The J gene is TRBJ1-2, the V gene TRBV27; D may be TRBD1 (5 bases). The CDR3 extends over 12 amino acids. Germline V gene lookup returns CDR1 MNHEY and CDR2 SMNVEV (reference sequence). V gave up 5 bases and J gave up 13 bases, with 17 bases separating them. This CDR3 is CASSLGRGRLTF. CDR3 bases: TGTGCCAGCAGTCTAGGTCGGGGACGCCTCACCTTC.

The V and J genes are TRBV7-8 and TRBJ2-7, with D possibly TRBD2 on 5 matching bases. The V and J ends lost 4 bases and 3 bases respectively, with 16 bases between them. CDR3 length: 15 residues. The germline CDR1 and CDR2 sequences are SGHVS and FQNEAQ. The CDR3 region is CASSSPGRTNYEQYF. The CDR3 DNA follows: TGTGCCAGCAGCTCACCGGGGAGAACGAACTACGAGCAGTACTTC.

V is TRBV19 and J is TRBJ2-2, with 15 bases identical to TRBD2. This CDR3 is 19 amino acids long. Unmatched junction bases numbered 11, after V lost 3 bases and J lost 6 bases. CDR1 is LNHDA, CDR2 SQIVND, per germline (reference sequence). The DNA of the CDR3 is TGTGCCAGTAGTATTGCCCCGGGACTAGCGGGGGGCAGGGCCGGGGAGCTGTTTTTT. It translates to CASSIAPGLAGGRAGELFF.

This chain links TRBV27 with TRBJ2-7; 8 bases agree with TRBD2. CDR1 and CDR2 (germline): MNHEY, SMNVEV (reference sequence). With 5 bases clipped from V and 5 bases from J, the junction kept 8 bases outside the gene matches. CDR3 length: 14 amino acids. This CDR3 is CASSPGGFGNEQYV. The CDR3 DNA reads TGTGCCAGCAGTCCGGGGGGGTTCGGTAACGAGCAGTACGTC.

CDR3 bases: TGTGCCAGCAGTGTGAGGGAGGGAGACAATCAGCCCCAGCATTTT. It is translated as CASSVREGDNQPQHF. The chain employs TRBV2 and TRBJ1-5; D is ambiguous. V was pared by 4 bases and J by 3 bases, with 13 bases between. Germline V gene lookup returns CDR1 SNHLY and CDR2 FYNNEI. This CDR3 region has 15 residues.

The chain joins TRBV12-3 or TRBV12-4 to TRBJ2-3; D unclear. The V and J ends lost 6 bases and 11 bases respectively, with 15 bases between them. This CDR3 spans 12 amino acids. The DNA of the CDR3 is TGTGCCAGCAGACAAAGAGATAGAGGGCAGTATTTT. It specifies CASRQRDRGQYF.

The chain combines TRBV3-1 (or the pseudogene TRBV3-2) with TRBJ2-5; 11 positions agree with TRBD2. The V and J ends lost 2 bases and 1 base, in that order; junction bases with no gene match: 3. CDR1 and CDR2 from the germline V gene are LGHDT and YNNKEL (reference sequence). This CDR3 has 16 residues. The CDR3 loop reads CASSQPLAGVQETQYF. CDR3 DNA: TGTGCCAGCAGCCAACCACTAGCGGGGGTCCAAGAGACCCAGTACTTC.

This rearrangement joins TRBV2 to TRBJ2-7; the D gene is possibly TRBD1 (5 bases). The germline V gene has CDR1 SNHLY and CDR2 FYNNEI. The CDR3 has 13 amino acids. Trimming stripped 4 bases from V and 3 bases from J, with 10 bases between. The chain's CDR3 is CASSGQGDYEQYV. CDR3 nucleotides: TGTGCCAGCAGTGGGCAGGGCGACTACGAGCAGTACGTC.

CDR3 sequence: CASSEWSGVDGNQPQHF. As DNA, the CDR3 is TGCGCCAGCAGCGAATGGTCAGGTGTTGATGGCAATCAGCCCCAGCATTTT. The genes are TRBV4-1 and TRBJ1-5; D is uncertain. The germline CDR1 and CDR2 sequences are MGHRA and YSYEKL. The V end lost 5 bases, the J end lost 2 bases, and 19 bases lay between the germline ends. The CDR3 extends over 17 amino acids.